This passage covers 29 T cell receptor beta chains from one sample sequenced in a study. TCRdb recomputed calls from the RT-PCR reads with MiXCR, one row per CDR3 protein. Of more than 550,000 distinct CDR3 sequences listed, approximately 15% were seen once; the top ten hold 3% to 4.5%. The specimen sequenced was memory CD4+ T cells from blood. The source of these receptors is a female donor in good health, serving as a healthy control.

The rearrangement uses TRBV28 and TRBJ1-5; D remains ambiguous. V gave up 6 bases and J gave up 3 bases, with 9 bases separating them. CDR1 and CDR2 from the germline V gene are MDHEN and SYDVKM. This CDR3 has 13 amino acids. CDR3 protein: CASRPGNNQPQHF. CDR3 DNA: TGTGCCAGCAGACCCGGGAACAATCAGCCCCAGCATTTT.

CDR3: CASRGEGGTGELFF. The CDR3 region has the DNA TGTGCCAGCAGGGGGGAGGGGGGCACCGGGGAGCTGTTTTTT. This chain uses TRBV28 with TRBJ2-2; weak D call: TRBD2 (7 bases). Germline V gene data show CDR1 as MDHEN and CDR2 as SYDVKM. Trimming left V 6 bases short and J 4 bases short, with 12 bases between. The CDR3 spans 14 residues. Full variable domain (rest looked up from reference TRBV28 and TRBJ2-2): DVKVTQSSRYLVKRTGEKVFLECVQDMDHENMFWYRQDPGLGLRLIYFSYDVKMKEKGDIPEGYSVSREKKERFSLILESASTNQTSMYLCASRGEGGTGELFFGEGSRLTVL.

V and J are TRBV24-1 and TRBJ2-2, with D possibly matching TRBD1 (5 bases). Trimming pared 1 base from V and 3 bases from J, leaving 11 bases between. CDR1 is KGHDR and CDR2 is SFDVKD in the germline V gene. The CDR3 is made up of 16 amino acids. The chain's CDR3 is CATSDFSGKDTGELFF. The CDR3 DNA follows: TGTGCCACCAGTGATTTCTCAGGGAAGGACACCGGGGAGCTGTTTTTT.

This clonotype has just a few counts. This chain joins TRBV5-1 and TRBJ2-6; D is unresolved. V shed 1 base and J shed 4 bases, with 24 bases lying between them. Germline CDR1 and CDR2: SGHRS and YFSETQ. The CDR3 sequence is 20 residues long. The DNA for the CDR3 is TGCGCCAGCAGCTTGACTTCCACCACCCCTCGGGCCCGGGGGGCCAACGTCCTGACTTTC. This codes for CASSLTSTTPRARGANVLTF. Full variable domain (remainder filled in from reference TRBV5-1 and TRBJ2-6): KAGVTQTPRYLIKTRGQQVTLSCSPISGHRSVSWYQQTPGQGLQFLFEYFSETQRNKGNFPGRFSGRQFSNSRSEMNVSTLELGDSALYLCASSLTSTTPRARGANVLTFGAGSRLTVL.

The sample holds many counts of this clonotype. The rearrangement uses TRBV6-5 and TRBJ1-1; TRBD1 aligns across 8 bases. After removal of 2 bases from V and 5 bases from J, the junction contained 7 bases not matched to a gene. Per the germline V gene, CDR1 is MNHEY and CDR2 is SVGAGI. The CDR3 has 15 amino acids. The CDR3 reads CASSYVGQGGTEAFF. CDR3 nucleotide sequence: TGTGCCAGCAGTTACGTAGGACAGGGAGGAACTGAAGCTTTCTTT.

There are many counts of this clonotype. The CDR3 DNA reads TGTGCCAGCAGCCTCACTAGCGGGAAGGGGTCAGATACGCAGTATTTT. Residues: CASSLTSGKGSDTQYF. V gene TRBV7-3 combines with J gene TRBJ2-3; 10 bases match TRBD2. Germline CDR1 SGHTA, CDR2 FQGTGA. The junction had 9 bases not matched to a gene; V was cut back by 5 bases and J by 4 bases. CDR3 length: 16 residues.

This clonotype was observed a handful of times. The rearrangement joins TRBV10-3 to TRBJ2-1, with 8 positions matching TRBD2. V shed 4 bases and J 3 bases; nucleotides not matched to a gene: 2. The germline gives CDR1 ENHRY, CDR2 SYGVKD. The CDR3 is 14 amino acids. The chain's CDR3 is CAISGSGSYNEQFF. For the CDR3, the DNA is TGTGCCATCAGTGGCAGCGGGAGCTACAATGAGCAGTTCTTC.

This clonotype appeared many times. The chain is built from TRBV12-3 or TRBV12-4 and TRBJ1-1; D is possibly TRBD1 (6 bases). The CDR3 length is 13 residues. Trimming stripped 6 bases from V and 8 bases from J, with 16 bases between. In DNA, the CDR3 is TGTGCCAGCAGCCCGGGGAGGGGGGCCGAAGCTTTCTTT. Its protein is CASSPGRGAEAFF.

This clonotype was detected ten times or more. The V call is TRBV2, the J call TRBJ1-1; 8 bases fit TRBD1. CDR3 length: 13 residues. CDR1 and CDR2 from the germline V gene are SNHLY and FYNNEI. V trimming: 4 bases; J trimming: 5 bases; junction bases outside the gene matches: 3. CDR3 sequence (DNA): TGTGCCAGCAGTGGTCAGGGGGCTACTGAAGCTTTCTTT. Translated, it gives CASSGQGATEAFF.

The rearrangement uses TRBV7-9 and TRBJ1-5; D gene unclear. Trimming shortened V by 1 base and J by 0 bases, and 7 bases separated the two germline ends. The CDR3 has 15 residues. Germline-derived CDR1 and CDR2 are SEHNR and FQNEAQ (reference sequence). The CDR3: CASSLGRHSNQPQHF. DNA for the CDR3: TGTGCCAGCAGCTTAGGCAGACATAGCAATCAGCCCCAGCATTTT.

The chain combines TRBV5-1 with TRBJ2-7, with TRBD2 matching 13 bases. Germline lookup yields CDR1 SGHRS and CDR2 YFSETQ. The CDR3 is 16 residues long. With V trimmed by 0 bases and J by 6 bases, 6 bases remained unmatched. CDR3 sequence reads: CASSLGGLAGTSEQYF. The CDR3 nucleotides read TGCGCCAGCAGCTTGGGGGGACTAGCGGGAACCTCCGAGCAGTACTTC.

V gene TRBV5-5 combines with J gene TRBJ2-1, with D tentatively TRBD2 (7 bases). This CDR3 spans 19 amino acids. Germline CDR1 is SGHKS and CDR2 is YYEKEE (reference sequence). V shed 4 bases and J shed 0 bases, with 23 bases lying between them. CDR3 coding DNA: TGTGCCAGCAGCCGGAGTAACGCGGGGGCCCTCAGCTCCTACAATGAGCAGTTCTTC. Residues: CASSRSNAGALSSYNEQFF.

This clonotype turned up a few times. The CDR3 region is CASSPMLDSPNEKLFF. In DNA, the CDR3 is TGTGCCAGCAGCCCCATGTTGGACAGCCCTAATGAAAAACTGTTTTTT. The chain carries TRBV7-8 and TRBJ1-4, with D perhaps matching TRBD1 (6 bases). The ends were cut back, 5 bases at V and 3 bases at J, with 16 bases in the middle. Germline V gene data show CDR1 as SGHVS and CDR2 as FQNEAQ. The length of the CDR3 is 16 residues. The variable domain in full, with the rest retrieved from reference TRBV7-8 and TRBJ1-4, is GAGVSQSPRYKVAKRGQDVALRCDPISGHVSLFWYQQALGQGPEFLTYFQNEAQLDKSGLPSDRFFAERPEGSVSTLKIQRTQQEDSAVYLCASSPMLDSPNEKLFFGSGTQLSVL.

In this sample, this clonotype turned up a few times. Lacking the conserved final phenylalanine or tryptophan, this CDR3 likely reflects a read error. This chain uses TRBV10-3 with TRBJ1-1, with TRBD1 matching 7 bases. After removal of 6 bases from V and 3 bases from J, the junction contained 7 bases not matched to a gene. The CDR3 is 14 amino acids. Germline-derived CDR1 and CDR2 are ENHRY and SYGVKD. The CDR3 DNA sequence: TGTGCCATCAGACAGGGGAGTCAGGACACTGAAGCTTTCCTT. It codes for CAIRQGSQDTEAFL.

This clonotype was counted many times. This chain uses TRBV12-3 or TRBV12-4 with TRBJ2-3; D possibly uses TRBD1 or TRBD2 (5 bases each). Trimming cost V 6 bases and J 4 bases, with 8 bases left between them. The CDR3 is made up of 12 amino acids. CDR3 protein: CASSRGADTQYF. CDR3 DNA: TGTGCCAGCAGCCGAGGGGCAGATACGCAGTATTTT.

The table lists this clonotype with many counts. This chain's CDR3 is CASSLVGTSGRNEQFF. Here the CDR3 DNA reads TGTGCCAGCAGCTTGGTCGGGACTAGCGGGAGGAATGAGCAGTTCTTC. The V call is TRBV11-2, the J call TRBJ2-1; 15 bases line up with TRBD2. V trimming: 3 bases; J trimming: 7 bases; junction bases outside the gene matches: 4. The CDR3 spans 16 residues. Per the germline V gene, CDR1 is SGHAT and CDR2 is FQNNGV.

Points on this clonotype: A much larger clone lies a single base off, so this may be a read error. The chain combines TRBV12-3 or TRBV12-4 with TRBJ2-1; D is uncertain. There are 12 residues in the CDR3. V lost 7 bases and J 4 bases, leaving 8 bases between the germline ends. CDR3 loop: CASILRYNEQFF. The CDR3 region has the DNA TGTGCCAGCATTTTGCGGTACAATGAGCAGTTCTTC.

The genes are TRBV9 and TRBJ1-6; no firm D call. Germline assignment: CDR1 SGDLS and CDR2 YYNGEE. V was trimmed by 4 bases and J by 0 bases, leaving 14 bases between them. The CDR3 is made up of 17 amino acids. The CDR3 coding sequence is TGTGCCAGCAGCACTGGACGCGGCAGCTCCTATAATTCACCCCTCCACTTT. Residues: CASSTGRGSSYNSPLHF. Based on the CDR3 plus reference TRBV9 and TRBJ1-6, the full variable domain is DSGVTQTPKHLITATGQRVTLRCSPRSGDLSVYWYQQSLDQGLQFLIQYYNGEERAKGNILERFSAQQFPDLHSELNLSSLELGDSALYFCASSTGRGSSYNSPLHFGNGTRLTVT.

The sample holds many counts of this clonotype. The chain joins TRBV7-9 to TRBJ2-3; no definite D call. V was shortened by 8 bases and J by 1 base, with 7 bases between the two germline ends. Germline V gives CDR1 SEHNR, CDR2 FQNEAQ (reference sequence). The CDR3 extends over 12 amino acids. The CDR3 bases are TGTGCCAGCGGTCTAGGCACAGATACGCAGTATTTT. Encoded protein: CASGLGTDTQYF.

The chain couples TRBV9 to TRBJ2-1; D call uncertain. Trimming removed 3 bases from V and 6 bases from J, with 10 bases in between. In germline, CDR1 is SGDLS, CDR2 YYNGEE. This CDR3 region has 13 residues. CDR3 DNA sequence: TGTGCCAGCAGCGCCGGACCCGGCAATGAGCAGTTCTTC. The encoded protein is CASSAGPGNEQFF.

CDR3 nucleotides: TGTGCCAGCAGCTTGGGGGATCCCCTCACAGATACGCAGTATTTT. Protein product: CASSLGDPLTDTQYF. V usage is TRBV5-8 and J usage is TRBJ2-3, with unresolved D. CDR1 is SGHTS and CDR2 is YDEGEE in the germline V gene. V was clipped by 0 bases and J by 2 bases, with 10 bases between them. This CDR3 has 15 amino acids.

The chain employs TRBV7-2 and TRBJ1-2; no definite D call. Germline V gene sequence: CDR1 SGHTA, CDR2 FQGNSA. This CDR3 is built from 14 residues. Trimming left V 1 base short and J 4 bases short, with 10 bases between. The CDR3 nucleotides are TGTGCCAGCAGCTTAGACGGACGGCGCTATGGCTACACCTTC. The encoded protein is CASSLDGRRYGYTF.

This CDR3 reads CASSSSGTSGSHEQFF. CDR3 nucleotide sequence: TGTGCCAGCAGCTCTTCCGGGACTAGCGGGAGTCATGAGCAGTTCTTC. The chain couples TRBV21-1 to TRBJ2-1; TRBD2 reflects the table's D call only, with no check against the DNA. TRBV21-1 is flagged as a pseudogene. The CDR3 spans 16 residues.

This clonotype has ten or more counts. The chain uses TRBV6-5 and TRBJ1-2; the match to TRBD1 covers 7 bases. J was trimmed by 5 bases and V by 2 bases; bases with no gene match: 5. This CDR3 is built from 14 residues. The germline V gene encodes CDR1 MNHEY and CDR2 SVGAGI. The CDR3 DNA is TGTGCCAGCAGTTACGGGGGACAGCCATATGGCTACACCTTC. Residues: CASSYGGQPYGYTF.

At least ten counts were recorded for this clonotype. The chain links TRBV6-2 or TRBV6-3 to TRBJ2-7; D not resolved. The CDR3 has 13 residues. The germline V and J ends were trimmed by 5 bases and 2 bases, with 10 bases remaining between them. In germline, CDR1 is MNHEY, CDR2 SVGEGT. The CDR3 DNA is TGTGCCAGCAGTCCCACAGCTACCTACGAGCAGTACTTC. It is translated as CASSPTATYEQYF.

This clonotype was counted between two and nine times. This chain connects TRBV7-2 to TRBJ2-3; no reliable D call. V was cut by 2 bases and J by 0 bases, with 9 bases left in between. The CDR3 totals 15 residues. CDR1 and CDR2 from the germline V gene are SGHTA and FQGNSA. The CDR3, as DNA: TGTGCCAGCAGCTTAATAATTTCTAGCACAGATACGCAGTATTTT. It is translated as CASSLIISSTDTQYF.

The gene calls are TRBV2 and TRBJ2-1; 11 bases are shared with TRBD2. V lost 1 base and J lost 8; bases outside the gene matches: 4. Germline-derived CDR1 and CDR2 are SNHLY and FYNNEI. CDR3 length: 15 amino acids. This CDR3 reads CASSEELAGVDEQFF. The CDR3 DNA reads as TGTGCCAGCAGTGAAGAACTAGCGGGGGTCGATGAGCAGTTCTTC.

This clonotype was detected only a few times. The chain carries TRBV3-1 and TRBJ1-6, with D uncertain. V was pared by 3 bases and J by 5 bases, with 17 bases between. This CDR3 is 17 amino acids long. Per the germline V gene, CDR1 is LGHDT and CDR2 is YNNKEL (reference sequence). The CDR3 DNA sequence: TGTGCCAGCAGCCATGGTTGGCGCCCCGAGGATAATTCACCCCTCCACTTT. It yields the protein CASSHGWRPEDNSPLHF. Based on the CDR3 plus reference TRBV3-1 and TRBJ1-6, the full variable domain is DTAVSQTPKYLVTQMGNDKSIKCEQNLGHDTMYWYKQDSKKFLKIMFSYNNKELIINETVPNRFSPKSPDKAHLNLHINSLELGDSAVYFCASSHGWRPEDNSPLHFGNGTRLTVT.

This clonotype was observed a handful of times. The chain has TRBV29-1 and TRBJ1-3; 7 bases line up with TRBD1. Germline lookup yields CDR1 SQVTM and CDR2 ANQGSEA. The CDR3 is 14 residues long. Unmatched junction bases numbered 8, after V lost 7 bases and J lost 2 bases. The DNA of the CDR3 is TGCAGCGCCCGAGGACAGGACACTGGAAACACCATATATTTT. It specifies CSARGQDTGNTIYF.